By share of the sample, the clone carrying this T cell receptor beta chain is medium-sized. The sample comes from a study of T cell repertoires in aging, cancer and after chemotherapy. Overall study context: Repeat sampling of healthy donors over several months to years showed clear clonal overlap. Some 8.1 million TCR reads were in the whole dataset.

Peripheral blood genomic DNA, not sorted cells or RNA, was the template. A mixed TRB-A/B primer pool amplified rearranged TRB by multiplex touch-down PCR. TCRdb independently ran MiXCR on the multiplex PCR reads; one entry per CDR3 protein. This table has about 9,200 distinct CDR3 sequences, around 35% appearing once. J gave up 5 bases and V 6 bases, and 6 bases lay outside the gene matches. The germline gives CDR1 SQVTM, CDR2 ANQGSEA. The CDR3 loop spans 13 amino acids. The specimen sequenced was blood. The genes are TRBV29-1 and TRBJ2-5; TRBD1 aligns across 10 bases. The sequence was obtained from a human donor in good health. The CDR3 sequence is CSVVTGGGETQYF. CDR3 bases: TGCAGCGTGGTGACAGGGGGCGGGGAGACCCAGTACTTC.